This is a list of T cell receptor beta chains from one sample in a study of cytomegalovirus exposure and HLA in healthy donors. Sequencing used immunoSEQ multiplex PCR; TCRdb keeps in-frame clones, though not all of them. Among about 190,000 clones listed, roughly 80% were seen once. The sequenced sample was PBMCs. The receptor set was obtained from a woman younger than 35 in good health and CMV-seronegative. Each CDR3 is given with its conserved first and last residue. Part of the rows lack a size; the others show once, few, many or a class for expanded clones.

clone_size | j_call | v_call | cdr3_length | cdr3_aa
few | TRBJ1-1 | TRBV19 | 8 | CATTGAFF
- | TRBJ2-7 | TRBV29-1 | 12 | CSATDRYYEQYF
- | TRBJ2-1 | TRBV5-1 | 15 | CASRVAGEPYNEQFF
- | TRBJ2-3 | TRBV27 | 15 | CASSRYGTGWDTQYF
- | TRBJ2-7 | TRBV14 | 15 | CASSLGLAGVYEQYF
- | TRBJ2-5 | TRBV29-1 | 14 | CSVEAVAFWETQYF
- | TRBJ2-7 | TRBV19 | 14 | CASSVGHVNYEQYF
once | TRBJ2-7 | TRBV28 | 16 | CASSSPGLGTGYEQYF
- | TRBJ2-1 | TRBV7-2 | 14 | CASSSDFSYNEQFF
- | TRBJ1-2 | TRBV14 | 15 | CASSQDGRGFYGYTF
- | TRBJ1-2 | TRBV2 | 15 | CASQYAQGAGYGYTF
- | TRBJ2-1 | TRBV11-3 | 14 | CASSLDPEDNEQFF
few | TRBJ2-2 | TRBV4-1 | 16 | CASSQDSGGGAGELFF
- | TRBJ2-5 | TRBV4-1 | 17 | CASSQVAGGSDQETQYF
- | TRBJ2-1 | TRBV5-1 | 14 | CASSTGLASNEQFF
once | TRBJ2-7 | TRBV30 | 12 | CAWSRGSNEQYF
- | TRBJ2-2 | TRBV10-1 | 13 | CASSDGLVGELFF
- | TRBJ1-2 | TRBV6-1 | 13 | CASTPGHRYGYTF
- | TRBJ1-4 | TRBV7-9 | 16 | CASSQPGTDNNEKLFF
- | TRBJ2-3 | TRBV7-9 | 16 | CASSYPGEGATDTQYF
once | TRBJ2-3 | TRBV5-1 | 14 | CASSGTGFPDTQYF
- | TRBJ2-3 | TRBV16 | 16 | CASLTREGPYTDTQYF
- | TRBJ2-7 | TRBV7-9 | 15 | CASSLGDRGWNEQYF
- | TRBJ1-2 | TRBV14 | 16 | CASSHPGQPLDYGYTF
- | TRBJ2-2 | TRBV6-5 | 16 | CASSYARQGNTGELFF
- | TRBJ2-1 | TRBV29-1 | 13 | CSVEDQLASEQFF
- | TRBJ2-1 | TRBV11-3 | 17 | CASSFRGSSGRNNEQFF
- | TRBJ2-1 | TRBV7-2 | 15 | CASSSLAGGVDEQFF
once | - | TRBV7-9 | 15 | CASSNLAGAIYEQYF
- | TRBJ1-1 | TRBV5-1 | 16 | CASSSGQGISSTEAFF
- | TRBJ2-7 | TRBV7-8 | 17 | CASSPPGGQDRSYEQYF
once | TRBJ2-5 | TRBV5-1 | 14 | CASSPGSSQETQYF
- | TRBJ1-2 | TRBV7-9 | 14 | CASSSSDRGDGYTF
- | TRBJ1-6 | TRBV28 | 13 | CASSLDRFSPLHF
- | TRBJ1-5 | TRBV5-6 | 12 | CASSSQNQPQHF
- | TRBJ2-7 | TRBV6-5 | 12 | CASTSSPLEQYF
- | TRBJ2-7 | TRBV29-1 | 12 | CSVETGLGEQYF
- | TRBJ1-2 | TRBV30 | 14 | CAWSLGTGRSGYTF
- | TRBJ1-4 | TRBV4-3 | 16 | CASSQGWDRNNEKLFF
- | TRBJ1-1 | TRBV6-1 | 14 | CASSFDRGSSEAFF
once | TRBJ1-5 | TRBV6-6 | 13 | CASSFRTDQPQHF
- | TRBJ1-2 | TRBV20-1 | 11 | CSATYLYGYTF
few | TRBJ1-2 | TRBV6-5 | 12 | CASTGTAGGYTF
few | TRBJ2-5 | TRBV28 | 13 | CASSWTGGETQYF
few | TRBJ2-5 | TRBV5-6 | 17 | CASRRAPLAVTPETQYF
- | TRBJ1-1 | TRBV7-9 | 12 | CASSLGAGGAFF
- | TRBJ2-6 | TRBV19 | 15 | CASSIVLSGANVLTF
- | TRBJ2-5 | TRBV6-5 | 15 | CASSYLEGVQETQYF
- | TRBJ1-2 | TRBV6-5 | 14 | CASSYTGGGYGYTF
- | TRBJ2-1 | TRBV14 | 11 | CASSQGREGVF
few | TRBJ1-1 | TRBV4-3 | 14 | CASSQDGSGTEAFF
- | TRBJ2-7 | TRBV9 | 16 | CASSVVLGTGCYEQYF